The 23 T cell receptor beta chains reported below all come from one sample, sequenced in a study of vaccination effects on CD4 cells after COVID-19. Profiling relied on immunoSEQ multiplex PCR, and the TCRdb table lists in-frame clones only, not all of them. The repertoire holds about 73,000 clones, with roughly 75% as singletons. Following an approximately 9-day culture, CD4+ T cells were purified. Every participant took two doses of the BNT162b2 or mRNA-1273 vaccine. For these receptors, no antigen is known. The sequencing here drew on CD4+ T cells from PBMCs cultured without peptide, taken after COVID-19 vaccination. Every receptor here comes from a human donor who received a COVID-19 vaccine.

The chain links TRBV4-1 to TRBJ2-3; D is uncertain. The V end was cut by 4 bases, the J end by 2 bases, with 7 bases between. The CDR3 has 13 residues. CDR1 is MGHRA and CDR2 is YSYEKL in the germline V gene. CDR3 in DNA: TGCGCCAGCAGCCCCACTTTCACAGATACGCAGTATTTT. It specifies CASSPTFTDTQYF.

This chain uses TRBV29-1 with TRBJ2-2, with D uncertain. CDR3 length: 12 residues. V lost 4 bases, J lost 7 bases, and 10 bases lay in between. CDR1 and CDR2 from the germline V gene are SQVTM and ANQGSEA. CDR3 bases: TGCAGCGTTGGCCCGGGTGGCGGGGAGCTGTTTTTT. It yields the protein CSVGPGGGELFF.

This clone was counted a few times. V and J are TRBV5-4 and TRBJ1-3; TRBD1 might be the D (5 bases). Germline CDR1 SGHNT, CDR2 YYREEE (reference sequence). V was trimmed by 7 bases and J by 4 bases, leaving 15 bases between them. CDR3 length: 14 residues. CDR3 DNA: TGTGCCAGCGGCATTGAAGGGGTCGGAAACACCATATATTTT. This translates into CASGIEGVGNTIYF.

The chain employs TRBV18 and TRBJ2-1, with 10 nucleotides matching TRBD2. V was clipped by 2 bases and J by 3 bases; unmatched bases: 7. The CDR3 is made up of 17 amino acids. The germline gives CDR1 KGHSH, CDR2 LQKENI. This CDR3 reads CASSPGASGSNYNEQFF. Written as DNA, the CDR3 is TGTGCCAGCTCACCAGGGGCTAGCGGGAGCAACTACAATGAGCAGTTCTTC.

The chain uses TRBV19 and TRBJ1-1; tentative D call: TRBD1 (6 bases). Looked up from germline, CDR1 is LNHDA and CDR2 is SQIVND (reference sequence). Deletions cut 1 base from V and 0 bases from J, with 12 bases between. The CDR3 loop spans 16 amino acids. CDR3 sequence reads: CASSIGRGGLNTEAFF. CDR3 in DNA: TGTGCCAGTAGTATAGGAAGGGGGGGCTTGAACACTGAAGCTTTCTTT. Full variable domain (missing parts from reference TRBV19 and TRBJ1-1): DGGITQSPKYLFRKEGQNVTLSCEQNLNHDAMYWYRQDPGQGLRLIYYSQIVNDFQKGDIAEGYSVSREKKESFPLTVTSAQKNPTAFYLCASSIGRGGLNTEAFFGQGTRLTVV.

This sequence joins TRBV2 and TRBJ1-4, with no clear D. The CDR3 runs to 16 residues. Germline V gene data show CDR1 as SNHLY and CDR2 as FYNNEI. The V end was cut by 7 bases, the J end by 0 bases, with 15 bases between. The CDR3 nucleotides are TGTGCCAGCATCGGAGGAAGAGGAGCAACTAATGAAAAACTGTTTTTT. Its translation: CASIGGRGATNEKLFF.

The gene calls are TRBV6-4 and TRBJ1-5; 9 bases align to TRBD1. The germline gives CDR1 MRHNA, CDR2 SNTAGT. This CDR3 comprises 20 residues. V was pared by 1 base and J by 4 bases, with 17 bases of the junction left unmatched. The CDR3 DNA is TGTGCCAGCAGTGACTTACGAACAGGGGGCGGGGGCCCCCCTAATCAGCCCCAGCATTTT. It encodes CASSDLRTGGGGPPNQPQHF.

The V and J genes are TRBV6-1 and TRBJ1-1; D is undetermined. CDR1 is MNHNS, CDR2 SASEGT, per germline. This CDR3 spans 14 amino acids. V lost 2 bases, J lost 1 base, and 8 bases lay in between. CDR3 sequence (DNA): TGTGCCAGCAGTGAAAATCCATCGAACACTGAAGCTTTCTTT. This codes for CASSENPSNTEAFF.

In DNA form, the CDR3 reads TGTGCCAGCAGTTCCCCGGGCGGGAAGGTCGGGGGCTACACCTTC. As protein: CASSSPGGKVGGYTF. The chain carries TRBV6-5 and TRBJ1-2; no definite D call. Germline CDR1 reads MNHEY; CDR2 reads SVGAGI. V lost 4 bases and J lost 8, with 20 bases in between. The CDR3 is 15 residues long.

The chain combines TRBV15 with TRBJ1-2; 8 nucleotides line up with TRBD1. Germline lookup yields CDR1 LNHNV and CDR2 YYDKDF (reference sequence). J lost 2 bases, V lost 9 bases, and 5 bases had no gene match. The CDR3 spans 13 residues. CDR3 protein: CATRDRGNYGYTF. The CDR3 coding sequence is TGTGCCACGAGAGACAGGGGAAACTATGGCTACACCTTC.

The chain employs TRBV15 and TRBJ2-5; unclear D gene. The CDR3 is 16 residues long. The germline V gene has CDR1 LNHNV and CDR2 YYDKDF (reference sequence). Between the trimmed V and J ends, which lost 0 bases and 6 bases, there was a span of 17 bases. The CDR3 bases are TGTGCCACCAGCAGAGAACTACTCGACCCTCCCCAGACCCAGTACTTC. Amino acids: CATSRELLDPPQTQYF.

The chain's CDR3 is CASSQVRSAGDTQYF. The CDR3 DNA reads as TGTGCCAGCAGCCAAGTAAGGTCCGCAGGGGATACGCAGTATTTT. The chain combines TRBV3-1 (or the pseudogene TRBV3-2) with TRBJ2-3; weak D call: TRBD1 (5 bases). CDR3 length equals 15 residues. The ends were cut back, 1 base at V and 6 bases at J, with 14 bases in the middle. Germline CDR1 LGHDT, CDR2 YNNKEL (reference sequence).

The V call is TRBV20-1, the J call TRBJ1-1; D may be TRBD1 (5 bases). The length of the CDR3 is 11 residues. Trimming left V 7 bases short and J 1 base short, with 7 bases between. Germline V lookup: CDR1 DFQATT, CDR2 SNEGSKA (reference sequence). The CDR3 DNA reads TGCAGTGGACAGAAGAACACTGAAGCTTTCTTT. Translated, it gives CSGQKNTEAFF.

In the case of this clone: Other DNA sequences in the sample encode the same CDR3. The genes are TRBV5-1 and TRBJ2-1, with D possibly being TRBD2 (6 bases). The V gene's germline CDR1 is SGHRS and CDR2 YFSETQ. The CDR3 length is 14 residues. The V gene lost 0 bases and the J gene lost 6 bases, with 10 bases spanning the gap. The DNA for the CDR3 is TGCGCCAGCAGCTTGGGGGGCGGGGCCAATGAGCAGTTCTTC. Protein: CASSLGGGANEQFF.

On this clone: The same CDR3 is also encoded by other DNA sequences in this sample. This chain uses TRBV19 with TRBJ2-3, with a possible D match to TRBD1 (5 bases). In germline, CDR1 is LNHDA, CDR2 SQIVND (reference sequence). The V and J ends lost 6 bases and 2 bases respectively, with 9 bases between them. The length of the CDR3 is 13 residues. CDR3 amino acids: CASRQGSTDTQYF. The CDR3 region has the DNA TGTGCCAGTAGGCAGGGCTCCACAGATACGCAGTATTTT.

V usage is TRBV7-2 and J usage is TRBJ2-5; maybe TRBD1 (5 bases). The length of the CDR3 is 18 residues. The V gene's germline CDR1 is SGHTA and CDR2 FQGNSA. Trimming stripped 2 bases from V and 9 bases from J, with 28 bases between. The CDR3 loop reads CASSLNVGGTGPPRAQYF. CDR3 sequence (DNA): TGTGCCAGCAGCTTAAATGTCGGTGGAACAGGCCCCCCCCGGGCCCAGTACTTC.

The chain links TRBV27 to TRBJ2-5; possibly TRBD1 for D (6 bases). V was shortened by 1 base and J by 3 bases, with 6 bases between the two germline ends. The length of the CDR3 is 13 residues. Germline CDR1 reads MNHEY; CDR2 reads SMNVEV (reference sequence). The CDR3 spells CASSLYREETQYF. The CDR3 nucleotides read TGTGCCAGCAGTTTATACAGGGAAGAGACCCAGTACTTC.

This clone was seen a handful of times. The genes are TRBV2 and TRBJ2-1; 8 positions agree with TRBD1. Per germline, CDR1 SNHLY and CDR2 FYNNEI. Trimming cost V 5 bases and J 2 bases; bases outside gene matches: 5. The CDR3 extends over 15 amino acids. CDR3 coding DNA: TGTGCCAGCAGTCCTTCAGGGGGCGCCTACAATGAGCAGTTCTTC. It specifies CASSPSGGAYNEQFF.

This chain uses TRBV7-9 with TRBJ2-3; D remains unclear. CDR1 and CDR2 from the germline V gene are SEHNR and FQNEAQ (reference sequence). The CDR3 is 14 amino acids. The germline V and J ends were trimmed by 5 bases and 2 bases, with 11 bases remaining between them. CDR3 amino acids: CASSLVQNTDTQYF. The CDR3 bases are TGTGCCAGCAGCCTCGTACAGAACACAGATACGCAGTATTTT. The entire variable domain, with the rest obtained from reference TRBV7-9 and TRBJ2-3, is as follows: DTGVSQNPRHKITKRGQNVTFRCDPISEHNRLYWYRQTLGQGPEFLTYFQNEAQLEKSRLLSDRFSAERPKGSFSTLEIQRTEQGDSAMYLCASSLVQNTDTQYFGPGTRLTVL.

This clone occurred once. This CDR3 is CASSLRGGPTETQYF. The DNA of the CDR3 is TGTGCCAGCAGCTTACGGGGGGGCCCCACAGAGACCCAGTACTTC. The chain is built from TRBV7-2 and TRBJ2-5; 8 bases are shared with TRBD2. The germline gives CDR1 SGHTA, CDR2 FQGNSA. The CDR3 sequence is 15 residues long. V trimming: 2 bases; J trimming: 4 bases; junction bases outside the gene matches: 6.

The V and J genes are TRBV5-4 and TRBJ2-1; 8 positions agree with TRBD2. The CDR3 is made up of 16 amino acids. Germline V gene sequence: CDR1 SGHNT, CDR2 YYREEE (reference sequence). V lost 4 bases and J lost 0; bases outside the gene matches: 6. Written as DNA, the CDR3 is TGTGCCAGCAGCGGACTAGCCGAGAGCTCCTACAATGAGCAGTTCTTC. Protein product: CASSGLAESSYNEQFF.

The chain links TRBV5-1 to TRBJ2-5; 8 bases map to TRBD1. The CDR3 sequence is 13 residues long. Germline CDR1 reads SGHRS; CDR2 reads YFSETQ. Trimming took 4 bases from V and 5 from J; bases not matched to a gene: 4. The CDR3 spells CASSTGQAETQYF. As DNA, the CDR3 is TGCGCCAGCAGCACGGGACAGGCGGAGACCCAGTACTTC. The full variable domain, in which reference TRBV5-1 and TRBJ2-5 provide the parts outside the CDR3, is KAGVTQTPRYLIKTRGQQVTLSCSPISGHRSVSWYQQTPGQGLQFLFEYFSETQRNKGNFPGRFSGRQFSNSRSEMNVSTLELGDSALYLCASSTGQAETQYFGPGTRLLVL.

The chain is built from TRBV4-1 and TRBJ2-6, with 8 bases fitting TRBD1. The junction had 6 bases not matched to a gene; V was cut back by 2 bases and J by 0 bases. CDR1 and CDR2 from the germline V gene are MGHRA and YSYEKL. There are 18 residues in the CDR3. DNA for the CDR3: TGCGCCAGCAGCCAAAGACGGCAGGGGGCCTCTGGGGCCAACGTCCTGACTTTC. Its translation is CASSQRRQGASGANVLTF.